A selection of T cell receptor beta chains follows, all from one sample in a study of glioma-infiltrating T cells after dendritic cell vaccination. The table came from immunoSEQ multiplex PCR; TCRdb's copy has only in-frame clones and leaves some out. The sample has about 99,000 clones; over 80% are singletons. This material consisted of blood, taken after dendritic cell vaccination. The receptor source for this set is a human donor with glioblastoma. Each CDR3 is given with its conserved first and last residue. D genes are given only for firm matches. Where a row states a size, it is once, few, many or the class of an expanded clone; other rows omit it.

j_call d_call clone_size v_call cdr3_aa cdr3_nt
TRBJ2-2 TRBD2 NA TRBV5-1 CASSRLAETNTGELFF TGCGCCAGCAGCCGACTAGCGGAAACGAACACCGGGGAGCTGTTTTTT
TRBJ1-4 NA few TRBV10-3 CAISEATGANEKLFF TGTGCCATCAGTGAAGCCACAGGTGCGAATGAAAAACTGTTTTTT
TRBJ1-5 NA NA TRBV18 CASSPGRDFRTQHF TGTGCCAGCTCACCAGGGCGGGACTTTAGGACCCAGCATTTT
TRBJ2-3 NA NA TRBV7-3 CASSLTGASTDTQYF TGTGCCAGCAGCTTAACGGGGGCAAGCACAGATACGCAGTATTTT
TRBJ2-1 TRBD1 NA TRBV13 CASSLSQGARNEQFF TGTGCCAGCAGCTTAAGTCAGGGGGCGCGAAATGAGCAGTTCTTC
TRBJ1-6 TRBD1 NA TRBV2 CASSERTGGNSPLHF TGTGCCAGCAGTGAAAGGACAGGGGGGAATTCACCCCTCCACTTT
TRBJ1-2 NA NA TRBV4-1 CASSRDDTNYGYTF TGCGCCAGCAGCCGCGATGACACAAACTATGGCTACACCTTC
TRBJ2-1 TRBD2 NA TRBV2 CASSELAGGYNEQFF TGTGCCAGCAGTGAACTAGCGGGGGGATACAATGAGCAGTTCTTC
TRBJ2-7 TRBD1 NA TRBV2 CASSSLSEGAKYF TGTGCCAGCAGCTCTTTGAGCGAGGGGGCCAAGTACTTC
TRBJ2-1 TRBD2 NA TRBV6-1 CASSASGGYNEQFF TGTGCCAGCAGTGCTAGCGGGGGGTACAATGAGCAGTTCTTC
TRBJ2-1 TRBD1 NA TRBV5-1 CASSLRDRDRNEQFF TGCGCCAGCAGCCTTCGGGACAGGGATAGAAATGAGCAGTTCTTC
TRBJ1-5 NA once TRBV6-1 CASSVTGNQPQHF TGTGCCAGCAGTGTGACAGGTAACCAGCCCCAGCATTTT
TRBJ2-7 TRBD2 NA TRBV4-2 CASSQDLAGAVYEQYF TGTGCCAGCAGCCAAGACCTAGCGGGAGCGGTTTATGAGCAGTACTTC
TRBJ2-7 TRBD1 NA TRBV5-1 CASSLDGQGSYEQYF TGCGCCAGCAGCTTGGATGGACAGGGTAGCTACGAGCAGTACTTC
TRBJ2-6 NA NA TRBV2 CASRRDFRQVGANVLTF TGTGCCAGCAGGAGGGACTTCCGGCAGGTTGGGGCCAACGTCCTGACTTTC
TRBJ1-1 NA NA TRBV6-5 CASSTGVPNTEAFF TGTGCCAGCAGCACAGGAGTACCGAACACTGAAGCTTTCTTT
TRBJ1-2 NA NA TRBV29-1 CSVGQIYGYTF TGCAGCGTTGGACAGATCTATGGCTACACCTTC
TRBJ1-5 NA NA TRBV10-3 CAISESYSNQPQHF TGTGCCATCAGTGAATCTTATAGCAATCAGCCCCAGCATTTT
TRBJ1-4 TRBD1 NA TRBV6-5 CASSSLYRGGNEKLFF TGTGCCAGCAGTTCGCTTTACAGGGGGGGGAATGAAAAACTGTTTTTT
TRBJ2-2 NA NA TRBV7-2 CASSLAPGVRGTGELFF TGTGCCAGCAGCTTAGCGCCGGGGGTCCGGGGCACCGGGGAGCTGTTTTTT
TRBJ2-7 NA once TRBV30 CACGARGAYEQYF TGTGCCTGCGGGGCCCGGGGGGCTTACGAGCAGTACTTC
TRBJ2-6 NA few TRBV19 CASRPMEVANVLTF TGTGCCAGTAGACCCATGGAGGTGGCCAACGTCCTGACTTTC
TRBJ1-2 TRBD1 NA TRBV5-1 CASRKPGQGYGYTF TGCGCCAGCAGAAAACCGGGACAGGGATATGGCTACACCTTC
TRBJ2-5 NA few TRBV15 CATSREGLKETQYF TGTGCCACCAGCAGAGAGGGGCTGAAAGAGACCCAGTACTTC
TRBJ1-2 NA medium-sized TRBV27 CASSLQGGNYGYTF TGTGCCAGCAGTTTACAGGGCGGAAACTATGGCTACACCTTC
TRBJ2-5 TRBD1 NA TRBV5-4 CASSSTPGQQETQYF TGTGCCAGCAGTTCCACCCCGGGACAGCAAGAGACCCAGTACTTC
TRBJ1-2 TRBD1 NA TRBV5-1 CASSLDRGGYGYTF TGCGCCAGCAGCTTGGACAGGGGGGGGTATGGCTACACCTTC
TRBJ2-1 TRBD2 NA TRBV10-3 CAISESFLLAGEGDEQFF TGTGCCATCAGTGAGTCTTTTCTACTAGCGGGAGAAGGGGATGAGCAGTTCTTC
TRBJ2-7 NA once TRBV28 CASSLVQGFTDEQYF TGTGCCAGCAGTTTAGTACAGGGTTTTACGGACGAGCAGTACTTC
TRBJ1-2 TRBD1 few TRBV6-5 CASSHTRDRIYGYTF TGTGCCAGCAGTCACACCCGGGACAGGATTTATGGCTACACCTTC